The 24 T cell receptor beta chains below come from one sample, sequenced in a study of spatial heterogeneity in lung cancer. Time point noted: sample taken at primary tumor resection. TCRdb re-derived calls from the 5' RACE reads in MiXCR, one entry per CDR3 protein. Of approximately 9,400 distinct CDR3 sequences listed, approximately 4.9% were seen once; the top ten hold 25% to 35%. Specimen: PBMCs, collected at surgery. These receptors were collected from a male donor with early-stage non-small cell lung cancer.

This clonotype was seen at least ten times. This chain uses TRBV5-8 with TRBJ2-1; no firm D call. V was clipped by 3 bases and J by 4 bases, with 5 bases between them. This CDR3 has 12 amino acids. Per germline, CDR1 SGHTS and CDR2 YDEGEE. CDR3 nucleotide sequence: TGTGCCAGCAGCTCGTTTTACAATGAGCAGTTCTTC. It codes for CASSSFYNEQFF.

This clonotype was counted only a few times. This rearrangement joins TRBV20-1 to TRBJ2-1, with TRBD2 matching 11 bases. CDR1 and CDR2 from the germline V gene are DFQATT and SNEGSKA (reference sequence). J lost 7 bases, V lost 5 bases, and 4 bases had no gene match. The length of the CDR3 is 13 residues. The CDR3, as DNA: TGCAGTGCTTCTAGCGGGGGGACGAATGAGCAGTTCTTC. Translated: CSASSGGTNEQFF.

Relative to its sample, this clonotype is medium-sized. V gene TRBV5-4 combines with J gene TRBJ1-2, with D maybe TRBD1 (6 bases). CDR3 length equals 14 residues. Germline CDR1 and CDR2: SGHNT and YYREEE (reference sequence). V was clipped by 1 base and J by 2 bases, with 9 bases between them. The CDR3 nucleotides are TGTGCCAGCAGCTTGCCAGGGGTAAACTATGGCTACACCTTC. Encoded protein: CASSLPGVNYGYTF. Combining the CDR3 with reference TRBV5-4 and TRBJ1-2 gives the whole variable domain ETGVTQSPTHLIKTRGQQVTLRCSSQSGHNTVSWYQQALGQGPQFIFQYYREEENGRGNFPPRFSGLQFPNYSSELNVNALELDDSALYLCASSLPGVNYGYTFGSGTRLTVV.

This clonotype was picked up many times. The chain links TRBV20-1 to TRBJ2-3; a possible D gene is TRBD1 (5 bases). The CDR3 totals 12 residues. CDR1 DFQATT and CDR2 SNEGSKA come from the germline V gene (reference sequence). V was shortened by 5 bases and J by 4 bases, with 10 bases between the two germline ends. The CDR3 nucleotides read TGCAGTGCTCTCGAAGGGGCAGATACGCAGTATTTT. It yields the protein CSALEGADTQYF.

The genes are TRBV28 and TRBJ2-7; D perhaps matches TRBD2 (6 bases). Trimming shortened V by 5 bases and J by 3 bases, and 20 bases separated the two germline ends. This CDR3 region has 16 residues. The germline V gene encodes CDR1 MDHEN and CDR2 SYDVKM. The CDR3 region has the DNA TGTGCCAGCAGTCCCCGCGGGGCTAGCAGATACTACGAGCAGTACTTC. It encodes CASSPRGASRYYEQYF.

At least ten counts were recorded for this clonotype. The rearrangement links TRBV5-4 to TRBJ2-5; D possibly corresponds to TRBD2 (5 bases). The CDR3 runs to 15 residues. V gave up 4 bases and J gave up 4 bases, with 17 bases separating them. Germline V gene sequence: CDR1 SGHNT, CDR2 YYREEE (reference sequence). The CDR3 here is CASSQTVAGPETQYF. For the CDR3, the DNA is TGTGCCAGCAGCCAAACGGTGGCGGGTCCAGAGACCCAGTACTTC.

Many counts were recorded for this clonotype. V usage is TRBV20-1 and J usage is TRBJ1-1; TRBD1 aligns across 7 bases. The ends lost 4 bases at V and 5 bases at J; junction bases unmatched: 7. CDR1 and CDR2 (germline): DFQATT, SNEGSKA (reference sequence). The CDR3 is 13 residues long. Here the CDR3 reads CSAKAGGRTEAFF. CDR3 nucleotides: TGCAGTGCTAAGGCAGGGGGGCGGACTGAAGCTTTCTTT.

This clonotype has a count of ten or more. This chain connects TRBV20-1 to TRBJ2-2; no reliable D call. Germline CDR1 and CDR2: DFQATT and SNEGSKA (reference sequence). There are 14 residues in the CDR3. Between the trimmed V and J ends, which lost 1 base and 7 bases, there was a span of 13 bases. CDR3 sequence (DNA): TGCAGTGCTAGAGTAACCCGAGAGATCGGGGAGCTGTTTTTT. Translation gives CSARVTREIGELFF.

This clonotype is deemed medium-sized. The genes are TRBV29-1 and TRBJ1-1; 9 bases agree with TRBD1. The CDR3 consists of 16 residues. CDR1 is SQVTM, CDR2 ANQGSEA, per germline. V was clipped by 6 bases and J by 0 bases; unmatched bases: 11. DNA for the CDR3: TGCAGCGTCGGGACAGGGTTTTTGGGGATGAACACTGAAGCTTTCTTT. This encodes CSVGTGFLGMNTEAFF.

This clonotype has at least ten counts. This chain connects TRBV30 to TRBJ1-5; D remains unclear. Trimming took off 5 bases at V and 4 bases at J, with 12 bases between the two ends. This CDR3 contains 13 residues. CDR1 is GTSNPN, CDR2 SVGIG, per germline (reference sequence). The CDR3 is CAWGDPGNQPQHF. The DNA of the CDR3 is TGTGCCTGGGGGGATCCGGGGAATCAGCCCCAGCATTTT.

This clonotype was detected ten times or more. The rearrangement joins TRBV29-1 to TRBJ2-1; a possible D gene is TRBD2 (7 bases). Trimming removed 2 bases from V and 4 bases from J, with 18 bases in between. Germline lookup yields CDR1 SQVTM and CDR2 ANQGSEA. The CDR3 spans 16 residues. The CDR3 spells CSVEPVAGAVYNEQFF. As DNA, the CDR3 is TGCAGCGTTGAACCCGTCGCGGGGGCTGTTTACAATGAGCAGTTCTTC.

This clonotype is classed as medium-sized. DNA of the CDR3: TGTGCCAGCAGCGTACGGGGGCCCGGCACAGATACGCAGTATTTT. Amino acid sequence: CASSVRGPGTDTQYF. The gene calls are TRBV9 and TRBJ2-3, with D perhaps assigned TRBD1 or TRBD2 (6 bases each). Germline V gene data show CDR1 as SGDLS and CDR2 as YYNGEE. Trimming pared 1 base from V and 1 base from J, leaving 10 bases between. CDR3 size: 15 residues.

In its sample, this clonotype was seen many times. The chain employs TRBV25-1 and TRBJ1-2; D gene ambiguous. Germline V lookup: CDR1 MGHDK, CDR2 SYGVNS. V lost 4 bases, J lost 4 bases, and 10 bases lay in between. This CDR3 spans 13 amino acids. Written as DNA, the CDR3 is TGTGCCAGCAGTGCCGCTGAATCCTATGGCTACACCTTC. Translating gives CASSAAESYGYTF.

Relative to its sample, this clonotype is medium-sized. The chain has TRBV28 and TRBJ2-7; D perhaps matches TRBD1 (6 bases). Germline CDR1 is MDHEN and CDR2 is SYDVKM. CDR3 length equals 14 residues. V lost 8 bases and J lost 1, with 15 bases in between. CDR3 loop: CASSQQGPSYEQYV. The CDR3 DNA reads TGTGCCAGCTCCCAACAGGGACCATCCTACGAGCAGTACGTC.

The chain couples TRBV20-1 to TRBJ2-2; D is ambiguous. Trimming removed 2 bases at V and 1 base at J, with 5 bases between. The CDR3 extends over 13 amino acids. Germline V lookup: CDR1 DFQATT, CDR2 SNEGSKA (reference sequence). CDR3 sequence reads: CSARSLNTGELFF. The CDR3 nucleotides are TGCAGTGCTAGAAGCCTGAACACCGGGGAGCTGTTTTTT.

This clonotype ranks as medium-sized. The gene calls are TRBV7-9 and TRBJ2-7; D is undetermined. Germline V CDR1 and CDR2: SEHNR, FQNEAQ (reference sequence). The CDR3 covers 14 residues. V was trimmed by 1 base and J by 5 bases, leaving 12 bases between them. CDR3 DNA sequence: TGTGCCAGCAGCTTAGGACGGTCCTTCGACGAGCAGTACTTC. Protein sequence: CASSLGRSFDEQYF.

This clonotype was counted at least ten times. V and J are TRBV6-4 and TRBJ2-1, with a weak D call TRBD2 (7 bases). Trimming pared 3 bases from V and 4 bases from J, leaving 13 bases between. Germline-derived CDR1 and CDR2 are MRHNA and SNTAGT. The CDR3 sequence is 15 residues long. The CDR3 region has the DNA TGTGCCAGCAGTGAGTCGGGGGGCCAATACAATGAGCAGTTCTTC. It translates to CASSESGGQYNEQFF.

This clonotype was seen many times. Written as DNA, the CDR3 is TGTGCCAGCTCACCAGGGGAAGAGCAGTTCTTC. As protein: CASSPGEEQFF. The chain combines TRBV18 with TRBJ2-1; D is unresolved. V was clipped by 2 bases and J by 10 bases, with 6 bases between them. The CDR3 is made up of 11 amino acids. Germline CDR1 is KGHSH and CDR2 is LQKENI.

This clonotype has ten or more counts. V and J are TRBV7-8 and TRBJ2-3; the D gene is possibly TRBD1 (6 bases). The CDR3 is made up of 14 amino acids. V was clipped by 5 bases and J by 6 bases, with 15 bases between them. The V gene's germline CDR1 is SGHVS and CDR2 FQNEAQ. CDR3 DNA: TGTGCCAGCAGCCCGGACAGCCAGCCCGATACGCAGTATTTT. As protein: CASSPDSQPDTQYF.

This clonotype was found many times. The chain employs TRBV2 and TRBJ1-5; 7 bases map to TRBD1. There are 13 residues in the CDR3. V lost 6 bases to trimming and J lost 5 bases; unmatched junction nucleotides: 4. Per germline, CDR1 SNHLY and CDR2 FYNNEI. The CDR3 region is CASSIQGDQPQHF. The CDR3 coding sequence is TGTGCCAGCAGCATCCAGGGGGATCAGCCCCAGCATTTT.

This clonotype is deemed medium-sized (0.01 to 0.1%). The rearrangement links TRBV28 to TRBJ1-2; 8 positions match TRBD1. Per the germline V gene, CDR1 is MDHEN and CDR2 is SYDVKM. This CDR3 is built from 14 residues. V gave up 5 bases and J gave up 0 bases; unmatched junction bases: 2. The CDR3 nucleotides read TGTGCCAGCAGTCGGACAGGGACTAACTATGGCTACACCTTC. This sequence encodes CASSRTGTNYGYTF.

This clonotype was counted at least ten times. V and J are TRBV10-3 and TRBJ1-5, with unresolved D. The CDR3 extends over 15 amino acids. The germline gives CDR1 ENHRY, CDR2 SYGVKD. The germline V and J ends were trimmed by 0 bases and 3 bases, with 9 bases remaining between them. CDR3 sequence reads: CAISESVGNNQPQHF. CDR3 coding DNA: TGTGCCATCAGTGAGTCGGTAGGGAACAATCAGCCCCAGCATTTT.

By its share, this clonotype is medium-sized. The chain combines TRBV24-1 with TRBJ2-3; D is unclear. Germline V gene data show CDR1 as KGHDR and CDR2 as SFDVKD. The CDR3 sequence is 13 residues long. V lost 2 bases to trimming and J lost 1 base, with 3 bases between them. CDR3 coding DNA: TGTGCCACCAGTGATTGGGGCACAGATACGCAGTATTTT. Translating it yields CATSDWGTDTQYF.

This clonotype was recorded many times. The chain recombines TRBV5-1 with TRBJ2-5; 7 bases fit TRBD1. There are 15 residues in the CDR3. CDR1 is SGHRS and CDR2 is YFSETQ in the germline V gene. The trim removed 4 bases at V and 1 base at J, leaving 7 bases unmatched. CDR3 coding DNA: TGCGCCAGCAGCCCAGGGACAGTTGGCCAAGAGACCCAGTACTTC. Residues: CASSPGTVGQETQYF.